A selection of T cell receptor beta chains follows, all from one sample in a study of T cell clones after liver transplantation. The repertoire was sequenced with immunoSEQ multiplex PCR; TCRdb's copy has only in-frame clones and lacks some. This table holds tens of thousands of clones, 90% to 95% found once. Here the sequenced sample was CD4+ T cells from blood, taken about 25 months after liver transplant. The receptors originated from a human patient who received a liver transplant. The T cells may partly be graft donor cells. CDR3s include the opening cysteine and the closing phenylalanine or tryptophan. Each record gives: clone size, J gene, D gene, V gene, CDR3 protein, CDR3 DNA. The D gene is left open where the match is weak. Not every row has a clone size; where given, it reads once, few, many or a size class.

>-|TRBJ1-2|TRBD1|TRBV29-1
CSVEGTGTNAF
TGCAGCGTTGAAGGGACAGGGACAAACGCCTTC
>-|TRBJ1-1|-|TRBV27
CASGSSGTSGTEAFF
TGTGCCAGCGGGTCCTCCGGGACCTCGGGCACTGAAGCTTTCTTT
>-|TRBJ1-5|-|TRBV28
CASFQESNQPQHF
TGTGCCAGCTTTCAGGAGAGCAATCAGCCCCAGCATTTT
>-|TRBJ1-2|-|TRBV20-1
CSAPQDYGYTF
TGCAGTGCCCCACAGGACTATGGCTACACCTTC
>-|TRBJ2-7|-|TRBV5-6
CASSLDMRMDEQYF
TGTGCCAGCAGCTTAGACATGCGGATGGACGAGCAGTACTTC
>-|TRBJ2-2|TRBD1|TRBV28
CASLNRGITGELFF
TGTGCCAGCCTTAACAGGGGTATCACCGGGGAGCTGTTTTTT
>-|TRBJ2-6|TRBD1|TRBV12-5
CASGPHRGGGGANVLTF
TGTGCTAGTGGTCCTCACAGGGGCGGAGGAGGGGCCAACGTCCTGACTTTC
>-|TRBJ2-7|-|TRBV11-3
CASSLEGSGPLGGRGYEQYF
TGTGCCAGCAGCTTAGAAGGGTCGGGGCCTCTAGGAGGACGTGGCTACGAGCAGTACTTC
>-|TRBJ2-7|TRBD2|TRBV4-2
CASSQIVPGLADYEQYF
TGTGCCAGCAGCCAAATAGTTCCGGGACTAGCGGATTACGAGCAGTACTTC
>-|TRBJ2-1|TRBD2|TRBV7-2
CASSRNLAGLSSYNEQFF
TGTGCCAGCAGTCGAAACCTAGCGGGCCTAAGTTCCTACAATGAGCAGTTCTTC
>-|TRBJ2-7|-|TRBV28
CASSLIGLVQYF
TGTGCCAGCAGTTTAATAGGGCTGGTGCAGTACTTC
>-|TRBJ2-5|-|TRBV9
CASSVDGGGAQGETQYF
TGTGCCAGCAGCGTAGACGGAGGCGGGGCCCAGGGAGAGACCCAGTACTTC
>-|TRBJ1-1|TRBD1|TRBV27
CASSPLADRVPNTEAFF
TGTGCCAGCAGTCCCTTGGCCGACAGGGTCCCGAACACTGAAGCTTTCTTT
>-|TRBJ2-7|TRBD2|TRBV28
CASRQTSGRMYEQYF
TGTGCCAGCAGGCAGACTAGCGGGAGGATGTACGAGCAGTACTTC
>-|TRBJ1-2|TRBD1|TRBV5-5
CASSPGTGVGYGYTF
TGTGCCAGCAGCCCCGGGACAGGGGTTGGCTATGGCTACACCTTC
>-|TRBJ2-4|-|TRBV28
CASSPPGESKNIQYF
TGTGCCAGCAGCCCCCCGGGGGAGTCCAAAAACATTCAGTACTTC
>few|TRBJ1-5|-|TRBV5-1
CASSLNQGGQPQHF
TGCGCCAGCAGCTTGAACCAGGGTGGCCAGCCCCAGCATTTT
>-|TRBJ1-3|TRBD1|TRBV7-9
CASSPLGTGDSHSGNTIYF
TGTGCCAGCAGCCCGCTCGGGACAGGAGACTCCCACTCTGGAAACACCATATATTTT
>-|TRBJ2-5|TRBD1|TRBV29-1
CSGRQGAETQYF
TGCAGCGGAAGACAGGGGGCGGAGACCCAGTACTTC
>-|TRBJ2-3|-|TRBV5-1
CASRHETTDTQYF
TGCGCCAGCCGTCACGAAACAACAGATACGCAGTATTTT
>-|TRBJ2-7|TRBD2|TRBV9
CASSVDGLAGPVDEQYF
TGTGCCAGCAGCGTAGATGGACTAGCGGGACCTGTCGACGAGCAGTACTTC
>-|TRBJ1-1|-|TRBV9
CASSEGINTEAFF
TGTGCCAGCAGTGAAGGCATAAACACTGAAGCTTTCTTT
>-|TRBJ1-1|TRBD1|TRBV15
CATSRESGNRGLEAFF
TGTGCCACCAGCAGAGAAAGTGGAAACAGGGGGCTTGAAGCTTTCTTT
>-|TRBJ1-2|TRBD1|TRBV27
CASSHTGGQGYGYTF
TGTGCCAGCAGTCATACAGGGGGCCAGGGCTATGGCTACACCTTC
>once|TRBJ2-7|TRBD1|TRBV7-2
CASSYPGTGTYF
TGTGCCAGCAGCTACCCCGGGACAGGGACGTACTTC
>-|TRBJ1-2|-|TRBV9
CASSLQGSYGYTF
TGTGCCAGCAGCCTCCAAGGGAGCTATGGCTACACCTTC
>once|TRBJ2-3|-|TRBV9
CASSVGRALGDTQYF
TGTGCCAGCAGCGTAGGACGGGCACTCGGGGATACGCAGTATTTT
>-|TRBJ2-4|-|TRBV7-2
CASSPTRTIKNIQYF
TGTGCCAGCAGCCCTACTAGGACCATTAAAAACATTCAGTACTTC
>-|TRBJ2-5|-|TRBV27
CASSLFGRGVQETQYF
TGTGCCAGCAGTTTATTCGGCAGGGGTGTTCAAGAGACCCAGTACTTC
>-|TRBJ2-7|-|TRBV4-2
CASSQGPGELEQYF
TGTGCCAGCAGCCAAGGACCAGGGGAATTGGAGCAGTACTTC
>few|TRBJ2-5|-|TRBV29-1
CSAATPGETQYF
TGCAGCGCCGCCACTCCTGGGGAGACCCAGTACTTC
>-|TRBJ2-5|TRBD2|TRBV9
CASSRGGLAGAQETQYF
TGTGCCAGCAGCAGAGGGGGACTAGCGGGAGCTCAAGAGACCCAGTACTTC
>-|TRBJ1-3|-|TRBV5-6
CASSNNRERYSGNTIYF
TGTGCCAGCAGCAACAACAGGGAGCGGTATTCTGGAAACACCATATATTTT
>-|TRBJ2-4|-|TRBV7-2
CASSLGGGDIQYF
TGTGCCAGCAGCTTAGGAGGGGGAGACATTCAGTACTTC
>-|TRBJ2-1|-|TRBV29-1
CSVLSTSTYNEQFF
TGCAGCGTTCTGTCTACTAGCACCTACAATGAGCAGTTCTTC
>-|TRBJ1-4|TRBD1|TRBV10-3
CAISPGQAATNEKLFF
TGTGCCATCAGCCCGGGACAGGCTGCAACTAATGAAAAACTGTTTTTT
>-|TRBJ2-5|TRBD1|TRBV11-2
CASRPPGQQETQYF
TGTGCCAGCAGGCCCCCGGGACAGCAAGAGACCCAGTACTTC
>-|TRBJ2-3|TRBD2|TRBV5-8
CASSPGTSGDTQYF
TGTGCCAGCAGCCCGGGGACTAGCGGAGATACGCAGTATTTT
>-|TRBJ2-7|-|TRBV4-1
CASSQGRGAAPYEQYF
TGCGCCAGCAGCCAAGGGAGGGGGGCAGCCCCCTACGAGCAGTACTTC
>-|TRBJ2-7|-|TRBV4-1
CASSQKVTGEVSYEQYF
TGCGCCAGCAGCCAAAAGGTAACAGGGGAGGTTTCCTACGAGCAGTACTTC
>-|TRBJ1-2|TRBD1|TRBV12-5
CASGTPGQSYGYTF
TGTGCTAGTGGCACCCCGGGACAGAGCTATGGCTACACCTTC
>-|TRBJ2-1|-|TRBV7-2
CASSLSSYNEQFF
TGTGCCAGCAGCCTTAGCTCCTACAATGAGCAGTTCTTC